The rows below give T cell receptor beta chains drawn from one sample of a study of OX40 agonist ivuxolimab in advanced cancers. Here immunoSEQ multiplex PCR was the method, and the copy in TCRdb shows in-frame clones only, minus some. Of 100,000 to 120,000 clones listed, approximately 89% are singletons. This specimen consisted of CD4+ or CD8+ T cells sorted from blood, obtained in a trial of the OX40 agonist ivuxolimab. These receptors were taken from an adult with an advanced solid tumor such as melanoma, head and neck, liver or kidney cancer. Each CDR3 is given with its conserved first and last residue. Each record gives: J gene, CDR3 length, clone size, D gene, V gene, CDR3 DNA, CDR3 protein. D genes are given only for firm matches. A row's size may be missing; if present it is once, few, many or a size class.

TRBJ1-1	16	.	TRBD1	TRBV18	TGTGCCAGCTCACGGGACCGAGGGACAGATAACACTGAAGCTTTCTTT	CASSRDRGTDNTEAFF
TRBJ2-1	16	.	.	TRBV7-6	TGTGCCAGCAGCTTAGCGGCAGTCCGGTCCTACAATGAGCAGTTCTTC	CASSLAAVRSYNEQFF
TRBJ1-5	14	.	.	TRBV5-5	TGTGCCAGCAGCTTGAAGGGGCTAGGGAGTCCCCAGCATTTT	CASSLKGLGSPQHF
TRBJ1-2	11	.	.	TRBV20-1	TGCAGTGCCCCGATGGGTTATGGCTACACCTTC	CSAPMGYGYTF
TRBJ2-7	16	.	TRBD2	TRBV7-2	TGTGCCAGCAGCGCTAGCGGGGGGCCCCGTAGTAGCGAGCAGTACTTC	CASSASGGPRSSEQYF
TRBJ2-7	15	.	TRBD1	TRBV5-1	TGCGCCAGCCAGCTGAACGCGGGGACAGGCTACGAGCAGTACTTC	CASQLNAGTGYEQYF
TRBJ1-3	14	.	.	TRBV30	TGTGCCTGGAGTAGAGGGCTCTCTGGAAACACCATATATTTT	CAWSRGLSGNTIYF
TRBJ1-2	14	.	.	TRBV5-4	TGTGCCAGCAGCTCCCCAGGGAGGAACTATGGCTACACCTTC	CASSSPGRNYGYTF
TRBJ1-6	13	.	.	TRBV7-9	TGTGCCAGCAGCAAGGGGGGCCAGGGACCCCTCCACTTT	CASSKGGQGPLHF
TRBJ1-4	13	.	.	TRBV19	TGTGCCAGTGTAATGAAGGGTTATGAAAAACTGTTTTTT	CASVMKGYEKLFF
TRBJ2-3	15	.	.	TRBV6-4	TGTGCCAGCAGTGAAAGGAGAGGTAGCACAGATACGCAGTATTTT	CASSERRGSTDTQYF
TRBJ1-1	14	.	TRBD1	TRBV5-4	TGTGCCAGCAGCACCGGGACAGTGAACACTGAAGCTTTCTTT	CASSTGTVNTEAFF
TRBJ2-5	18	.	TRBD2	TRBV28	TGTGCCAGCAGCCGCCTGACTAGCGGCTCCCTCAGGGGAGAGACCCAGTACTTC	CASSRLTSGSLRGETQYF
TRBJ2-7	13	.	.	TRBV28	TGTGCCAGCAGTTTCGCCAGATCCTACGAGCAGTACTTC	CASSFARSYEQYF
TRBJ2-1	11	.	TRBD1	TRBV20-1	TGCAGTGCTCCCGACAGGGTGCATCAGTTCTTC	CSAPDRVHQFF
TRBJ1-5	13	.	.	TRBV7-3	TGTGCCAGCAGCTTACGGGGCAATCAGCCCCAGCATTTT	CASSLRGNQPQHF
TRBJ1-5	15	.	TRBD1	TRBV19	TGTGCCACCGCGGCACAGGGGTTATCCAATCAGCCCCAGCATTTT	CATAAQGLSNQPQHF
TRBJ2-7	14	.	.	TRBV7-9	TGTGCCAGCAGCGCGCGGAGGGGCTCCTACGAGCAGTACTTC	CASSARRGSYEQYF
TRBJ1-4	14	.	.	TRBV6-1	TGTGCCAGCAGGAAGGAACCAACTAATGAAAAACTGTTTTTT	CASRKEPTNEKLFF
TRBJ1-3	13	.	.	TRBV30	TGTGCCTGGATGGAGACCCCGGGCAACACCATATATTTT	CAWMETPGNTIYF
TRBJ2-1	12	.	TRBD1	TRBV30	TGTGCCTGGAGGCCGACAGGGTCTGAGCAGTTCTTC	CAWRPTGSEQFF
TRBJ1-2	17	once	.	TRBV19	TGTGCCAGTAGTATAAGGCTGACGGACGAGGCTCACTATGGCTACACCTTC	CASSIRLTDEAHYGYTF
TRBJ2-3	13	.	.	TRBV7-8	TGTGCCAGCAGCGCCCCTCGCACAGATACGCAGTATTTT	CASSAPRTDTQYF
TRBJ1-1	14	.	.	TRBV28	TGTGCCAGCAGTTTGCGGCACGGCCGATCTGAAGCTTTCTTT	CASSLRHGRSEAFF
TRBJ2-2	14	.	.	TRBV19	TGTGCCAGTAGTCGGGGTTCGACCACCGGGGAGCTGTTTTTT	CASSRGSTTGELFF
TRBJ1-1	11	.	TRBD1	TRBV6-5	TGTGCCAGCAGTCGACAGGGTGAAGCTTTCTTT	CASSRQGEAFF
TRBJ1-4	14	.	.	TRBV7-9	TGTGCCAGCAGCCCACCCGGGATAGTTGAAAAACTGTTTTTT	CASSPPGIVEKLFF
TRBJ2-3	16	.	TRBD2	TRBV7-3	TGTGCCAGCAGCCCAGGGACTAGCGGGGGGACAGATACGCAGTATTTT	CASSPGTSGGTDTQYF
TRBJ2-1	13	.	.	TRBV27	TGTGCCAGCCGGACAGAAGAAAACAATGAGCAGTTCTTC	CASRTEENNEQFF
TRBJ1-5	14	.	.	TRBV2	TGTGCCAGCAGTGAAGACAGATACAATCAGCCCCAGCATTTT	CASSEDRYNQPQHF
TRBJ1-1	11	.	.	TRBV6-1	TGTGCCAGCAGTGAAGGTACTGAAGCTTTCTTT	CASSEGTEAFF
TRBJ1-3	13	.	.	TRBV30	TGTGCCTGGAGTTTAGAGAGGGGAAACACCATATATTTT	CAWSLERGNTIYF
TRBJ1-5	16	.	.	TRBV6-6	TGTGCCAGCAGTCCAGAGTGGGCCCTGGGCAATCAGCCCCAGCATTTT	CASSPEWALGNQPQHF
TRBJ2-5	11	.	.	TRBV6-6	TGTGCCAGCAGTTCGGAAGAGACCCAGTACTTC	CASSSEETQYF
TRBJ1-6	13	.	TRBD1	TRBV7-3	TGTGCCAGCAGCTTCAGGGGGAATTCACCCCTCCACTTT	CASSFRGNSPLHF
TRBJ2-5	16	.	.	TRBV2	TGTGCCAGCAGCGGCCCCCTCGCTAGCTCCCAAGAGACCCAGTACTTC	CASSGPLASSQETQYF
TRBJ2-1	16	.	.	TRBV5-1	TGCGCCAGCAGTAGTGGTGTGACGGGTCTCGGGAGTGAGCAGTTCTTC	CASSSGVTGLGSEQFF
TRBJ1-1	15	few	TRBD1	TRBV14	TGTGCCAGCAGCCGGGACAGGGGGCGAGGTGCTGAAGCTTTCTTT	CASSRDRGRGAEAFF
TRBJ1-2	13	.	.	TRBV7-6	TGTGCCAGCAGCTTAGGGCAGGGTAGTGGCTACACCTTC	CASSLGQGSGYTF
TRBJ1-1	14	.	.	TRBV10-3	TGTGCCATCAGTGAAAGGTCAGGGGACACTGAAGCTTTCTTT	CAISERSGDTEAFF
TRBJ2-7	14	.	TRBD1	TRBV2	TGTGCCAGCAGGGTTACCGGGACAGGGTACGAGCAGTACTTC	CASRVTGTGYEQYF
TRBJ2-7	13	.	.	TRBV27	TGTGCCAGCAGAGGACTTAGCGGCTACGAGCAGTACTTC	CASRGLSGYEQYF
TRBJ2-7	14	.	.	TRBV28	TGTGCCAGCAGTTTATGGGCAGGTACCTACGAGCAGTACTTC	CASSLWAGTYEQYF
TRBJ2-1	18	.	.	TRBV5-1	TGCGCCAGCAGCTTCGGGACACCCCTTACGCGTACCTACAATGAGCAGTTCTTC	CASSFGTPLTRTYNEQFF
TRBJ2-1	15	.	TRBD1	TRBV27	TGTGCCAGCACCCCCCTAGGGACAGACGACAATGAGCAGTTCTTC	CASTPLGTDDNEQFF
TRBJ1-1	11	.	.	TRBV29-1	TGCAGCGTTTCCAGGGGCACTGAAGCTTTCTTT	CSVSRGTEAFF
TRBJ1-1	14	.	.	TRBV11-3	TGTGCCAGCAGCCGCACGGGGCAGGGCACTGAAGCTTTCTTT	CASSRTGQGTEAFF
TRBJ1-1	11	.	TRBD1	TRBV10-3	TGTGCCTCCGCGGACAGGGTGGAGGCTTTCTTT	CASADRVEAFF
TRBJ2-5	14	.	TRBD1	TRBV11-2	TGTGCCAGCAGCCCAAGGGGGCTCCAAGAGACCCAGTACTTC	CASSPRGLQETQYF
TRBJ1-2	16	.	TRBD1	TRBV7-2	TGTGCCAGCAGCATCAGGACAGGGGGTGAGAACTATGGCTACACCTTC	CASSIRTGGENYGYTF
TRBJ1-5	16	.	.	TRBV6-1	TGTGCCAGCAGTGATCTATCGGCCTTTAGCAATCAGCCCCAGCATTTT	CASSDLSAFSNQPQHF
TRBJ1-6	16	.	TRBD1	TRBV6-1	TGTGCCAGCAGTGAAGCTGACAGGGGGCCCATTTCACCCCTCCACTTT	CASSEADRGPISPLHF
TRBJ2-1	18	.	TRBD1	TRBV4-1	TGCGCCAGCAGCCAAATCCTTCGCACAGGGGCTTCCTACAATGAGCAGTTCTTC	CASSQILRTGASYNEQFF
TRBJ2-3	15	.	.	TRBV6-5	TGTGCCAGCAGTCCGCGGGACAGCCGCACAGATACGCAGTATTTT	CASSPRDSRTDTQYF
TRBJ2-1	12	.	.	TRBV5-4	TGTGCCAGCAGCCCGAGTCGAAGTGAGCAGTTCTTC	CASSPSRSEQFF
TRBJ1-1	17	.	.	TRBV11-2	TGTGCCAGCAGCTTAGACGGCAGGGACCGGAGGGGTACTGAAGCTTTCTTT	CASSLDGRDRRGTEAFF
TRBJ1-5	13	.	.	TRBV6-6	TGTGCCAGCAGCCCCCCGAGCAATCAGCCCCAGCATTTT	CASSPPSNQPQHF
TRBJ1-5	13	.	TRBD1	TRBV29-1	TGCAGCGCCGGACAGGGGGCATATCAGCCCCAGCATTTT	CSAGQGAYQPQHF
TRBJ2-3	16	.	TRBD2	TRBV5-1	TGCGCCAGCAGCTTGGCCGGGACTACCTTCACAGATACGCAGTATTTT	CASSLAGTTFTDTQYF
TRBJ1-2	11	.	TRBD1	TRBV28	TGTGCCAGCAGTTCAGGGGGAGGCTACACCTTC	CASSSGGGYTF